This entry lists 25 T cell receptor beta chains sequenced from one sample in a study of cytomegalovirus exposure and HLA in healthy donors. The PCR employed 60 Vbeta primers together with 13 Jbeta primers. The table came from immunoSEQ multiplex PCR; TCRdb's copy has only in-frame clones and leaves some out. In the table there are around 31,000 clones, 87% of which are singletons. The material sequenced was PBMCs. The origin of the receptors is a boy aged 5-17 years in good health and CMV-seronegative.

The chain combines TRBV6-1 with TRBJ1-2; TRBD1 matches 7 bases. The CDR3 sequence is 13 residues long. The germline V gene has CDR1 MNHNS and CDR2 SASEGT. J was trimmed by 5 bases and V by 3 bases; bases with no gene match: 3. The CDR3 DNA follows: TGTGCCAGCAGTGAGGGGACAGTATATGGCTACACCTTC. Residues: CASSEGTVYGYTF.

The sample holds one count of this clone. The V and J genes are TRBV28 and TRBJ1-5, with a tentative D call TRBD1 (6 bases). The CDR3 length is 15 residues. Germline V gene sequence: CDR1 MDHEN, CDR2 SYDVKM. V was pared by 7 bases and J by 5 bases, with 18 bases between. This chain's CDR3 is CASNSIQGGDQPQHF. The CDR3 coding sequence is TGTGCCAGCAACTCAATACAGGGAGGGGATCAGCCCCAGCATTTT.

The chain employs TRBV18 and TRBJ2-1, with 7 bases matching TRBD1. J was trimmed by 4 bases and V by 3 bases; bases with no gene match: 6. The CDR3 covers 15 residues. Germline loops: CDR1 KGHSH, CDR2 LQKENI. Here the CDR3 DNA reads TGTGCCAGCTCACCTAAACAGGGGTCGTACAATGAGCAGTTCTTC. It specifies CASSPKQGSYNEQFF.

For this clone: Because the CDR3 is missing its conserved closing phenylalanine or tryptophan, this is likely a read error. It is unclear where the CDR3 begins or ends on the DNA, so no DNA is shown, and the CDR3 is as TCRdb lists it. The chain recombines TRBV7-9 with TRBJ1-1; TRBD1 is taken as the D call from the table, unchecked against the DNA. Germline CDR1 SEHNR, CDR2 FQNEAQ (reference sequence). The CDR3 is 14 amino acids long, termini counted. Here the CDR3 reads CASSLQGQGGFDYI.

The chain has TRBV20-1 and TRBJ1-6; the D is unclear. There are 11 residues in the CDR3. V was clipped by 6 bases and J by 7 bases, with 7 bases between them. From germline, CDR1 is DFQATT and CDR2 SNEGSKA (reference sequence). The CDR3 reads CSAQQNSPLHF. For the CDR3, the DNA is TGCAGTGCCCAACAGAATTCACCCCTCCACTTT.

This clone came up once. The chain couples TRBV5-5 to TRBJ1-5; D gene ambiguous. The V gene's germline CDR1 is SGHKS and CDR2 YYEKEE (reference sequence). The CDR3 is 14 amino acids. V was pared by 2 bases and J by 7 bases, with 13 bases between. The CDR3 reads CASSLLELRQPQHF. CDR3 DNA sequence: TGTGCCAGCAGCTTACTGGAGCTTCGACAGCCCCAGCATTTT.

The chain recombines TRBV10-1 with TRBJ2-7; 10 bases line up with TRBD1. There are 14 residues in the CDR3. V shed 10 bases, J shed 3 bases, and the junction held 9 bases outside the gene matches. Germline assignment: CDR1 WNHNN and CDR2 SYGVQD (reference sequence). In nucleotides, the CDR3 is TGCGCCAAATCAGACCGGGACAGGGGCTACGAGCAGTACTTC. Protein sequence: CAKSDRDRGYEQYF.

This chain links TRBV5-6 with TRBJ2-2; TRBD1 matches at 8 bases. The CDR3 loop spans 15 amino acids. After removal of 4 bases from V and 1 base from J, the junction contained 3 bases not matched to a gene. Germline V gene data show CDR1 as SGHDT and CDR2 as YYEEEE. Written as DNA, the CDR3 is TGTGCCAGCAGCCCCGGGACAGGGAACACCGGGGAGCTGTTTTTT. This codes for CASSPGTGNTGELFF. The entire variable domain, with the rest obtained from reference TRBV5-6 and TRBJ2-2, is as follows: DAGVTQSPTHLIKTRGQQVTLRCSPKSGHDTVSWYQQALGQGPQFIFQYYEEEERQRGNFPDRFSGHQFPNYSSELNVNALLLGDSALYLCASSPGTGNTGELFFGEGSRLTVL.

The rearrangement links TRBV6-1 to TRBJ2-7; D is possibly TRBD2 (7 bases). The CDR3 consists of 14 residues. V gave up 4 bases and J gave up 2 bases, with 12 bases separating them. Germline V gene lookup returns CDR1 MNHNS and CDR2 SASEGT. The CDR3 protein is CASSVTGGAYEQYF. The CDR3 DNA sequence: TGTGCCAGCAGTGTCACGGGGGGCGCCTACGAGCAGTACTTC.

The CDR3 region is CASSQRDRVGPEQYF. The CDR3 DNA reads TGCGCCAGCAGCCAACGGGACAGGGTGGGTCCCGAGCAGTACTTC. V gene TRBV4-1 combines with J gene TRBJ2-7; 9 nucleotides match TRBD1. The CDR3 is 15 residues long. The J segment lost 6 bases and the V segment lost 2 bases, leaving 8 bases of the junction unmatched. Per the germline V gene, CDR1 is MGHRA and CDR2 is YSYEKL.

This chain uses TRBV19 with TRBJ2-5; the D gene is possibly TRBD1 (5 bases). The V gene's germline CDR1 is LNHDA and CDR2 SQIVND (reference sequence). The CDR3 extends over 14 amino acids. The ends were cut back, 8 bases at V and 4 bases at J, with 17 bases in the middle. This CDR3 is CASSGNGRGETQYF. As DNA, the CDR3 is TGTGCCAGTTCAGGGAACGGGCGTGGAGAGACCCAGTACTTC.

The chain recombines TRBV7-6 with TRBJ2-3; 7 nucleotides match TRBD2. With V trimmed by 5 bases and J by 0 bases, 5 bases remained unmatched. The CDR3 has 15 amino acids. Per the germline V gene, CDR1 is SGHVS and CDR2 is FNYEAQ. The CDR3 loop reads CASSELASSTDTQYF. The CDR3 nucleotides are TGTGCCAGCAGCGAACTAGCGTCTAGCACAGATACGCAGTATTTT.

The gene calls are TRBV2 and TRBJ1-5; D may be TRBD1 (5 bases). This CDR3 comprises 13 residues. Germline V CDR1 and CDR2: SNHLY, FYNNEI. The ends were cut back, 7 bases at V and 4 bases at J, with 11 bases in the middle. CDR3 protein: CASMMTENQPQHF. The CDR3 nucleotides are TGTGCCAGCATGATGACAGAGAATCAGCCCCAGCATTTT. The variable domain in full, completed from reference TRBV2 and TRBJ1-5, reads EPEVTQTPSHQVTQMGQEVILRCVPISNHLYFYWYRQILGQKVEFLVSFYNNEISEKSEIFDDQFSVERPDGSNFTLKIRSTKLEDSAMYFCASMMTENQPQHFGDGTRLSIL.

CDR3 amino acids: CASSLPKPGQDNSPLHF. CDR3 nucleotide sequence: TGTGCCAGCAGCCTCCCCAAACCGGGACAGGATAATTCACCCCTCCACTTT. The genes are TRBV7-2 and TRBJ1-6, with TRBD1 matching over 8 bases. The CDR3 spans 17 residues. Germline assignment: CDR1 SGHTA and CDR2 FQGNSA. Trimming removed 5 bases from V and 5 bases from J; junction bases left unmatched: 11.

V and J are TRBV19 and TRBJ1-1; 11 bases map to TRBD1. The CDR3 spans 17 residues. V lost 2 bases, J lost 6 bases, and 11 bases stayed unmatched. Germline CDR1 is LNHDA and CDR2 is SQIVND (reference sequence). CDR3 in DNA: TGTGCCAGTAGTATACCGACAGGGACAGGGGGTCGCGCTGAAGCTTTCTTT. This translates into CASSIPTGTGGRAEAFF. Based on the CDR3 plus reference TRBV19 and TRBJ1-1, the full variable domain is DGGITQSPKYLFRKEGQNVTLSCEQNLNHDAMYWYRQDPGQGLRLIYYSQIVNDFQKGDIAEGYSVSREKKESFPLTVTSAQKNPTAFYLCASSIPTGTGGRAEAFFGQGTRLTVV.

The chain joins TRBV13 to TRBJ2-5, with 8 bases fitting TRBD2. V was pared by 5 bases and J by 5 bases, with 4 bases of the junction left unmatched. This CDR3 is 13 amino acids long. Per the germline V gene, CDR1 is PRHDT and CDR2 is FYEKMQ (reference sequence). CDR3 region: CASSGREGETQYF. CDR3 sequence (DNA): TGTGCCAGCAGCGGACGGGAGGGGGAGACCCAGTACTTC.

This clone turned up a few times. This sequence joins TRBV4-1 and TRBJ2-7; D is perhaps TRBD2 (5 bases). The CDR3 consists of 15 residues. Trimming took 0 bases from V and 0 from J, leaving 9 bases between them. Looked up from germline, CDR1 is MGHRA and CDR2 is YSYEKL. DNA for the CDR3: TGCGCCAGCAGCCAAGAAGAAGGGAGCTCCTACGAGCAGTACTTC. This translates into CASSQEEGSSYEQYF.

This rearrangement joins TRBV21-1 to TRBJ1-2. TRBV21-1 is labeled a pseudogene. The CDR3 has 13 residues. The CDR3 region is CASSREGSDGYTF. CDR3 DNA sequence: TGTGCCAGCTCTCGGGAAGGGTCGGATGGCTACACCTTC.

The chain combines TRBV5-1 with TRBJ2-3; TRBD2 matches at 10 bases. J gave up 2 bases and V 3 bases, and 3 bases lay outside the gene matches. The germline CDR1 and CDR2 sequences are SGHRS and YFSETQ. The CDR3 covers 15 residues. CDR3: CASSSTSGSTDTQYF. The CDR3 DNA follows: TGCGCCAGCAGCTCGACTAGCGGGTCCACAGATACGCAGTATTTT.

The chain recombines TRBV14 with TRBJ1-2; D possibly corresponds to TRBD1 (6 bases). Germline V lookup: CDR1 SGHDN, CDR2 FVKESK. CDR3 length: 13 amino acids. Deletions cut 5 bases from V and 4 bases from J, with 11 bases between. CDR3 sequence (DNA): TGTGCCAGCAGCGCCGACAGGACCTATGGCTACACCTTC. Protein product: CASSADRTYGYTF.

The V gene is TRBV9, the J gene TRBJ2-5, with a possible D match to TRBD2 (5 bases). CDR3 length equals 15 residues. V lost 0 bases and J 5 bases, leaving 14 bases between the germline ends. CDR1 is SGDLS, CDR2 YYNGEE, per germline. The CDR3: CASSVEGLALETQYF. The CDR3 DNA reads TGTGCCAGCAGCGTAGAGGGTCTAGCTCTCGAGACCCAGTACTTC.

This clone has only one observation. Germline and junction disagree at one end, which may indicate a read error. The V gene is TRBV7-9, the J gene TRBJ1-2; no firm D call. Germline V gene data show CDR1 as SEHNR and CDR2 as FQNEAQ (reference sequence). This CDR3 has 14 amino acids. CDR3 residues: CSSSLVGPFGGYTF. In DNA, the CDR3 is TGTTCCAGCAGCTTAGTTGGGCCCTTTGGAGGCTACACCTTC.

The table lists this clone with a count of one. This rearrangement joins TRBV7-6 to TRBJ2-7; maybe TRBD1 (6 bases). Trimming took off 0 bases at V and 4 bases at J, with 13 bases between the two ends. The germline V gene has CDR1 SGHVS and CDR2 FNYEAQ. This CDR3 region has 15 residues. The CDR3 sequence is CASSLAPDRSYEQYF. The CDR3 DNA sequence: TGTGCCAGCAGCTTAGCACCGGACAGAAGTTACGAGCAGTACTTC.

The gene calls are TRBV2 and TRBJ2-2; maybe TRBD1 (6 bases). CDR3 length: 12 amino acids. Germline V lookup: CDR1 SNHLY, CDR2 FYNNEI. The CDR3 DNA is TGTGCTTACAGGGTGAACACCGGGGAGCTGTTTTTT. It encodes CAYRVNTGELFF.

The rearrangement uses TRBV6-1 and TRBJ1-5, with D unclear. Deletions cut 8 bases from V and 3 bases from J, with 11 bases between. CDR1 MNHNS and CDR2 SASEGT come from the germline V gene. CDR3 length: 13 amino acids. CDR3 residues: CASSKSNNQPQHF. The CDR3 region has the DNA TGTGCCAGCTCCAAAAGCAACAATCAGCCCCAGCATTTT.